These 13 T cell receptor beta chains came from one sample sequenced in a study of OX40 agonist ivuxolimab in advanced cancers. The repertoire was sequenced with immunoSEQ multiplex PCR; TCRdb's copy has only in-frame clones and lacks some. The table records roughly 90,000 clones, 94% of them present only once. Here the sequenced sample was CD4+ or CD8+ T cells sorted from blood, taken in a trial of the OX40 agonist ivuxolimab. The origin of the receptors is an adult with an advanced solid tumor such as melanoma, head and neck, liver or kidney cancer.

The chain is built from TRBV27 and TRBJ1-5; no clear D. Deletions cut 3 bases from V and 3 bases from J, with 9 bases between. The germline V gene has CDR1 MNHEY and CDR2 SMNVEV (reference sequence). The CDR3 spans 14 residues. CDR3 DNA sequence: TGTGCCAGCAGTTTTAGAGTCCACAATCAGCCCCAGCATTTT. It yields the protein CASSFRVHNQPQHF.

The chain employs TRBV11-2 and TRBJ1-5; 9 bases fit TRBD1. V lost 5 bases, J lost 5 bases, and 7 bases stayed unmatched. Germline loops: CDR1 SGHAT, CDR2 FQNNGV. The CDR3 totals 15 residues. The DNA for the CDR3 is TGTGCCAGCAGCCCGACAGGGGGAAGCGATCAGCCCCAGCATTTT. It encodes CASSPTGGSDQPQHF.

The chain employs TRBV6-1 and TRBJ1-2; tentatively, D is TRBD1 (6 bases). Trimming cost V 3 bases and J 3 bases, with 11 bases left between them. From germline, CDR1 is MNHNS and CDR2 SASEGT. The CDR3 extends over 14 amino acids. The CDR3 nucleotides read TGTGCCAGCAGTGAGGCAGGGGTAGACTATGGCTACACCTTC. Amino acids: CASSEAGVDYGYTF.

The CDR3 loop is CASSFTEDWAGELFF. CDR3 nucleotides: TGTGCCAGCAGCTTTACCGAGGATTGGGCCGGGGAGCTGTTTTTT. The chain carries TRBV7-9 and TRBJ2-2; no clear D gene. The germline V gene has CDR1 SEHNR and CDR2 FQNEAQ (reference sequence). V was clipped by 3 bases and J by 6 bases, with 14 bases between them. This CDR3 spans 15 amino acids.

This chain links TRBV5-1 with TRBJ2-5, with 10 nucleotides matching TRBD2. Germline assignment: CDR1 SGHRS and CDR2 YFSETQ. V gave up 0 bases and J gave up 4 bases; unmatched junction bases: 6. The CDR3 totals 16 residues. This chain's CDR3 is CASSLGLAGAGETQYF. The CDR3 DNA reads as TGCGCCAGCAGCTTGGGCCTAGCGGGAGCGGGAGAGACCCAGTACTTC.

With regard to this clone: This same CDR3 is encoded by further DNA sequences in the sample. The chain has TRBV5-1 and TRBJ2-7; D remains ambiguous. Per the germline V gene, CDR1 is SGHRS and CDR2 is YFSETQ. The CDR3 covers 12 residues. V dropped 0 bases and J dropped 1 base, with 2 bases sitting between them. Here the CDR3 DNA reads TGCGCCAGCAGCTTGGAATCCTACGAGCAGTACTTC. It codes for CASSLESYEQYF.

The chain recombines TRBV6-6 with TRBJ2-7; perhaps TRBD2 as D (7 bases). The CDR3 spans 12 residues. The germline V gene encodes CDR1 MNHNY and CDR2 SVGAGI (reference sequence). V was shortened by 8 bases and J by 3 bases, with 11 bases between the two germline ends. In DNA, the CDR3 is TGTGCCAGCTCGGGGGGCTACTACGAGCAGTACTTC. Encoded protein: CASSGGYYEQYF.

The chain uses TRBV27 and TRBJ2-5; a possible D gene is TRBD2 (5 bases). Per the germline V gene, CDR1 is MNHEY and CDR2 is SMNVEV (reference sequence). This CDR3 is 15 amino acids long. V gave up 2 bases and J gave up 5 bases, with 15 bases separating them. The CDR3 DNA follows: TGTGCCAGCAGTTTAGGGCCCGGGGATCCCGAGACCCAGTACTTC. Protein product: CASSLGPGDPETQYF.

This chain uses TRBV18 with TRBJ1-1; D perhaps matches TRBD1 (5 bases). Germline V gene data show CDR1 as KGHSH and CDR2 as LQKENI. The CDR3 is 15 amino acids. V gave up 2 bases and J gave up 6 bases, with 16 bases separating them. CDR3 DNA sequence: TGTGCCAGCTCACCAGGGGCGGCGAATGAACCTGAAGCTTTCTTT. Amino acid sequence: CASSPGAANEPEAFF.

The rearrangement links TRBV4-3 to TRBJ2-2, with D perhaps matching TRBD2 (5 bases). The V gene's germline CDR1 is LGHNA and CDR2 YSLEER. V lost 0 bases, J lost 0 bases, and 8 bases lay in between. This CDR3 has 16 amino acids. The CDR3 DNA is TGCGCCAGCAGCCAAGAGACCGGGACGAACACCGGGGAGCTGTTTTTT. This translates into CASSQETGTNTGELFF.

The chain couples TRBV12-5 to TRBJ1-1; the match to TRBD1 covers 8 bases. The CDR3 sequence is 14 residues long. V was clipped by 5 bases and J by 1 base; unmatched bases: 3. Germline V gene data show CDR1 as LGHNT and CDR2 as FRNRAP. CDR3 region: CASGLQGANTEAFF. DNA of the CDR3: TGTGCTAGTGGTCTTCAGGGGGCGAACACTGAAGCTTTCTTT.

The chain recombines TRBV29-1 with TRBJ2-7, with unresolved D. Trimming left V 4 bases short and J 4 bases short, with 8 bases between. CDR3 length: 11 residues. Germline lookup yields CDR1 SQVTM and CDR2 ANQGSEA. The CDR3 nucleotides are TGCAGCGTTGTAATCCTGTACGAGCAGTACTTC. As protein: CSVVILYEQYF.

CDR3: CASSQGLAAYNEQFF. In DNA form, the CDR3 reads TGTGCCAGTAGTCAAGGACTAGCGGCCTACAATGAGCAGTTCTTC. V is TRBV19 and J is TRBJ2-1, with 10 bases matching TRBD2. Germline loops: CDR1 LNHDA, CDR2 SQIVND (reference sequence). This CDR3 has 15 amino acids. Trimming cost V 5 bases and J 2 bases; bases outside gene matches: 3.